This T cell receptor (beta chain) was sequenced during a study of beta chain features in type 1 diabetes. Findings and limits, study-wide: Among patients with Type 1 diabetes, TCRB CDR3s were moderately but significantly shorter in every one of the four CD4+ subsets.

Since all of the isolated RNA was reverse transcribed, expressed TCRB transcripts were what got sequenced. The repertoire was sequenced with immunoSEQ multiplex PCR; TCRdb's copy has only in-frame clones and lacks some. Seen here are 130,000 or so clones, about 17% observed once, and the top ten hold around 2.5%. With respect to this clone: The antigen is unknown.

CDR3 length equals 14 residues. V gave up 5 bases and J gave up 3 bases, with 14 bases separating them. Looked up from germline, CDR1 is SGHTA and CDR2 is FQGNSA. The rearrangement links TRBV7-2 to TRBJ2-7, with D perhaps TRBD1 (5 bases). This TCR came from a man aged 25 to 40 with type 1 diabetes. The sample comprised central memory CD4+ T cells from blood. CDR3: CASSAGRLVYEQYF. The DNA of the CDR3 is TGTGCCAGCAGCGCAGGGCGGTTAGTCTACGAGCAGTACTTC.